The source of this TCR beta chain is a study of T cell responses to AZD1222 COVID-19 vaccine (dated by TCRdb to the early 2020s). A note on the overall study: TCR sequencing covered more than 230 trial participants: approximately 200 given two doses of AZD1222 and 26 given two doses of MenACWY control vaccine. Trial participants were enrolled into age subgroups of 18-55, 56-69 and 70-plus years, which contained around 140, 26 and 57 TCR-sequenced participants, respectively. Summary of the overall study and its limitations: A significant rise in spike-specific TCR breadth and depth was observed after two AZD1222 doses relative to day 0 and relative to MenACWY recipients. Because no day 14 peak-response samples were available, the repertoires could be characterized only after the peak T cell response. In the small 56-69-year group, the increase in depth fell short of significance, most likely because of low power. Nearly half of unique spike-specific TCRs reportedly recognized epitopes outside regions mutated in the B.1.351 and B.1.1.7 variants. CD4 TCRs associated with the vaccine covered the entire spike protein, and the dominant responses were in regions 160-218 and 743-854. Conclusions about previously exposed vaccinees are limited, since just five or six AZD1222 recipients were seropositive for SARS-CoV-2 at baseline. Participants were mostly white British, with more females than males. The authors suggested clonal diversity may have been underestimated.

From the cysteine up to the phenylalanine, the CDR3 has a length of 20 residues. Kept here is only the CDR3 DNA, which spans 60 bases and is read in frame from base 1. V is pruned by 7 bases and J by 0 bases, leaving 18 bases of the junction without a gene match. Looking up the germline V gene yields CDR1 ENHRY and CDR2 SYGVKD. The CDR3 regions of human TCRbeta chains were analyzed by immunosequencing. Processing in the source paper ran as follows. TCRs in the repertoires were matched against a reference library of SARS-CoV-2-specific TCRs that had been generated with the MIRA antigen-specificity platform. Breadth was defined as the fraction of unique TCRs that were SARS-CoV-2-associated. Depth was defined as the fraction of total T cells that were SARS-CoV-2-associated. Using the MIRA data, each spike-specific TCR was mapped to the spike region that the TCR reacts to and placed in a CD4 or CD8 class. Log10-transformed breadth and depth values were compared by one-way ANOVA with Sidak's multiple comparisons tests. Drawn from immuneACCESS, this table holds only the in-frame rearrangements with V and J called that TCRdb kept. Clones are partly lost; checked studies trace under half to an unresolved V gene and leave the rest unexplained. That table gives V, J and clone size, and the DNA gave D and trimming. This sample lists around 91,000 clones; just over 90% were detected once. The top ten hold about 9% of the sample.

The sample's time point label is to be understood as: about 28 days (+/-7) after the second vaccine dose. AZD1222 recipients given second doses at about 4 weeks or at about 12 weeks were pooled, since spike-specific TCR depth and breadth were not found to differ between the two schedules. The vaccinee samples were drawn from two UK trials, COV001 and COV002, one of which was a single-blind randomized controlled phase 2/3 trial testing AZD1222 (ChAdOx1 nCoV-19) in healthy adults. Trial participant PBMC samples were collected at day 0 and day 28 after the second dose for TCRbeta chain sequencing. In this sample, this clone turned up once. The antigen it recognizes is unknown. Per-nucleotide qualities are absent, and no much larger clonotype sits a single base away.

Recombination joined TRBV10-3 with TRBJ2-1, with TRBD2 matching 10 junction bases. The sequenced sample was peripheral blood, obtained 28 days after the second AZD1222 dose. The TCR sequence derives from an adult who received the AZD1222 COVID-19 vaccine. The DNA sequence is given as TGTGCCATCAACCAAGGGGGGACTAGCGTTACTTCGAGCTCCTACAATGAGCAGTTCTTC. Translation gives CAINQGGTSVTSSSYNEQFF.